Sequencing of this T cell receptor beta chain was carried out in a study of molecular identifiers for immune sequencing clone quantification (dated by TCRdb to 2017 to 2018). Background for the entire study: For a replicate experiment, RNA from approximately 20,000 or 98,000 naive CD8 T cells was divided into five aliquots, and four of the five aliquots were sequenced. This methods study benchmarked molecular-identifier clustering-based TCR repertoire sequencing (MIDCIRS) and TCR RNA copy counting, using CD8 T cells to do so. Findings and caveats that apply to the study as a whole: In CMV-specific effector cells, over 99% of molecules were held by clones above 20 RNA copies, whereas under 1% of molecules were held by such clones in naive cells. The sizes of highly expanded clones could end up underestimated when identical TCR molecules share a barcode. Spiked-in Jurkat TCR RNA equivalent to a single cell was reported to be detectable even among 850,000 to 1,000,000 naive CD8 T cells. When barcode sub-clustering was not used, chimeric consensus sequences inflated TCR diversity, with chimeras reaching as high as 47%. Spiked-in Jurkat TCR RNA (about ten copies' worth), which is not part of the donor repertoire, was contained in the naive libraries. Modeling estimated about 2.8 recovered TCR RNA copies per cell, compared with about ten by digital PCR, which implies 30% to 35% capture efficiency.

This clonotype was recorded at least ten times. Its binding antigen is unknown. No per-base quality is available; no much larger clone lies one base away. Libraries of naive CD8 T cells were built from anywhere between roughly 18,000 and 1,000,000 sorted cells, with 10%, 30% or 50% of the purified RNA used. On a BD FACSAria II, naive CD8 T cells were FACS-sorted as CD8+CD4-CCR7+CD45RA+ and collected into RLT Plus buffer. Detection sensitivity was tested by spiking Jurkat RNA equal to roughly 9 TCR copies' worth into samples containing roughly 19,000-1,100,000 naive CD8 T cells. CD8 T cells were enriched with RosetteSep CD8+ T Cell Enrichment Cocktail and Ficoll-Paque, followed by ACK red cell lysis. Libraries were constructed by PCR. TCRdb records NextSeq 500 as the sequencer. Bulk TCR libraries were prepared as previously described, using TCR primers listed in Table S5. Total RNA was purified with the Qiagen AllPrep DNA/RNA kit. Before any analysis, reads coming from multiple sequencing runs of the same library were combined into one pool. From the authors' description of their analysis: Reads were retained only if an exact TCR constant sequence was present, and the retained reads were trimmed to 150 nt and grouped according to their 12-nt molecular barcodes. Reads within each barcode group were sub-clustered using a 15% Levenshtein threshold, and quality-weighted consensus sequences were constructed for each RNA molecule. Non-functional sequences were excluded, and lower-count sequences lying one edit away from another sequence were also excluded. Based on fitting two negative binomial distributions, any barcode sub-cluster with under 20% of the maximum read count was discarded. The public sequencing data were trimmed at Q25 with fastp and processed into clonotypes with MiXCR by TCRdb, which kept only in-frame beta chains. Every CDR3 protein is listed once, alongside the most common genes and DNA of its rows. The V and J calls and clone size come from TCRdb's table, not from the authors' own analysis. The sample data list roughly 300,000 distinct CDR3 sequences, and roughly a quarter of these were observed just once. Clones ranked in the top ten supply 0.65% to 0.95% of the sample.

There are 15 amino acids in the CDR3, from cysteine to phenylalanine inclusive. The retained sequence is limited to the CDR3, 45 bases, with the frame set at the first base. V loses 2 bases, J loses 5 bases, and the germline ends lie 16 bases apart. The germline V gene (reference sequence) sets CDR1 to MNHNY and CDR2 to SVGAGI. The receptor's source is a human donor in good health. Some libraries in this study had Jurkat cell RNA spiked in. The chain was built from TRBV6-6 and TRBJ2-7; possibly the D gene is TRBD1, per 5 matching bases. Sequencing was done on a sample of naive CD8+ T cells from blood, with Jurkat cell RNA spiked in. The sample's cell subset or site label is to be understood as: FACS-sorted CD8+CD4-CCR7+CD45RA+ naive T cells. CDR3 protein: CASSYLSGWNDEQYF. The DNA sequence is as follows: TGTGCCAGCAGTTACCTGTCAGGGTGGAACGACGAGCAGTACTTC.